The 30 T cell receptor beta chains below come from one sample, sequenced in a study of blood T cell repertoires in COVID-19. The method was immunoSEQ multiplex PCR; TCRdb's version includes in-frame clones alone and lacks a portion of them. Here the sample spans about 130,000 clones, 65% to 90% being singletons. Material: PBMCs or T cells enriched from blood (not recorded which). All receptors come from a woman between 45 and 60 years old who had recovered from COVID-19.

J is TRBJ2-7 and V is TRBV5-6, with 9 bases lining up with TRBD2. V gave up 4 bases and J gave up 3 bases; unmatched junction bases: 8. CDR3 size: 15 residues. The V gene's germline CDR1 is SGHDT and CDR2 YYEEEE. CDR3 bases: TGTGCCAGCAGCACGGCCCCTAGCGGGGTCTACGAGCAGTACTTC. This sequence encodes CASSTAPSGVYEQYF.

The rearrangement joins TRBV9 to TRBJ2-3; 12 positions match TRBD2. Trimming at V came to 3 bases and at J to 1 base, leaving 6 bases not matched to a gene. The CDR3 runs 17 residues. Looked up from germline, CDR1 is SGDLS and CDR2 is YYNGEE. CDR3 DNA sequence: TGTGCCAGCAGCGGCCCTCGACTAGCGGGGGGCACAGATACGCAGTATTTT. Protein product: CASSGPRLAGGTDTQYF.

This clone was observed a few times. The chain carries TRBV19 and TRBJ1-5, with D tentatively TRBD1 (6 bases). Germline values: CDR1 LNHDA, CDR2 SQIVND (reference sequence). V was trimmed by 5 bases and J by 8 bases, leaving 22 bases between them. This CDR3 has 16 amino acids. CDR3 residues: CASSAQQGTVGKPQHF. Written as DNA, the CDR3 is TGTGCCAGTAGTGCTCAACAGGGAACCGTAGGGAAGCCCCAGCATTTT.

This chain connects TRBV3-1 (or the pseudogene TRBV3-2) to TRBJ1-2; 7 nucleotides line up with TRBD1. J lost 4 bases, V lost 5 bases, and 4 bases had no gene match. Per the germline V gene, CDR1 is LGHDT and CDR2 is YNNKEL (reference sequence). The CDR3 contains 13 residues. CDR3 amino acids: CASSFRDSYGYTF. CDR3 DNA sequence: TGTGCCAGCAGCTTCCGGGACAGCTATGGCTACACCTTC.

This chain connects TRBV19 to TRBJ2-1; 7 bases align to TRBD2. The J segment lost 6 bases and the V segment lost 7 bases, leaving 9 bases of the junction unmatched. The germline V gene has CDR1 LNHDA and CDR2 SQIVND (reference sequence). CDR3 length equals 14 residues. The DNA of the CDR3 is TGTGCCAGTAAGTGGGGAGGGGACGGCAATGAGCAGTTCTTC. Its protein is CASKWGGDGNEQFF. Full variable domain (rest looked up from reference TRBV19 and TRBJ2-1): DGGITQSPKYLFRKEGQNVTLSCEQNLNHDAMYWYRQDPGQGLRLIYYSQIVNDFQKGDIAEGYSVSREKKESFPLTVTSAQKNPTAFYLCASKWGGDGNEQFFGPGTRLTVL.

The CDR3 spells CASSYHSTYSNQPQHF. CDR3 DNA: TGTGCCAGCAGTTACCACTCTACTTATAGCAATCAGCCCCAGCATTTT. V gene TRBV6-2 or TRBV6-3 combines with J gene TRBJ1-5; D ambiguous. CDR1 is MNHEY and CDR2 is SVGEGT in the germline V gene. The CDR3 length is 16 residues. Trimming left V 2 bases short and J 0 bases short, with 11 bases between.

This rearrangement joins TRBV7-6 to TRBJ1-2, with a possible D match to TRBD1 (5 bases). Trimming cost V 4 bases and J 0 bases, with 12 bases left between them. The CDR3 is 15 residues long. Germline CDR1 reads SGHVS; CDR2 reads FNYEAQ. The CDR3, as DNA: TGTGCCAGCAGCTCCTCGGACAATGCTAACTATGGCTACACCTTC. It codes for CASSSSDNANYGYTF.

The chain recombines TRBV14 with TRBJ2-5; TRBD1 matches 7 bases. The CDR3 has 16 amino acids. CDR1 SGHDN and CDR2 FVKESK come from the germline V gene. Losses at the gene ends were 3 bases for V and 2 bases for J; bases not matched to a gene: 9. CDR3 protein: CASSQGDRQLQETQYF. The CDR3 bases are TGTGCCAGCAGCCAGGGGGACAGACAGTTACAAGAGACCCAGTACTTC.

The CDR3 coding sequence is TGTGCCAGCAGTACAGGGGCGAACACTGAAGCTTTCTTT. Its translation is CASSTGANTEAFF. The chain recombines TRBV5-6 with TRBJ1-1, with 7 bases fitting TRBD1. The CDR3 has 13 residues. With V trimmed by 5 bases and J by 1 base, 2 bases remained unmatched. The V gene's germline CDR1 is SGHDT and CDR2 YYEEEE. Supplemented by reference TRBV5-6 and TRBJ1-1, the full variable domain reads DAGVTQSPTHLIKTRGQQVTLRCSPKSGHDTVSWYQQALGQGPQFIFQYYEEEERQRGNFPDRFSGHQFPNYSSELNVNALLLGDSALYLCASSTGANTEAFFGQGTRLTVV.

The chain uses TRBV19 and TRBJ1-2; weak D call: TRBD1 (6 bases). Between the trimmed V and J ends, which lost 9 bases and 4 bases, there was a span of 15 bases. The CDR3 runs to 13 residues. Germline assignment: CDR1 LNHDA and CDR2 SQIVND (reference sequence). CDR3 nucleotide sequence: TGTGCCAGCCGCCGGACAGCCGTCTATGGCTACACCTTC. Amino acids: CASRRTAVYGYTF.

CDR3 region: CASRGPGQAFGEQFF. The CDR3 bases are TGTGCCAGCAGGGGACCGGGACAGGCTTTCGGTGAGCAGTTCTTC. This chain links TRBV25-1 with TRBJ2-1, with TRBD1 identical over 8 bases. Germline loops: CDR1 MGHDK, CDR2 SYGVNS. V trimming: 6 bases; J trimming: 9 bases; junction bases outside the gene matches: 13. The CDR3 length is 15 residues.

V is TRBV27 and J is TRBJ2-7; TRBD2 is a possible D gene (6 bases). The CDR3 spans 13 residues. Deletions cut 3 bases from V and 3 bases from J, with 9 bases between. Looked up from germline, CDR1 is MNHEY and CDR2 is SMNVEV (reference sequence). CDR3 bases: TGTGCCAGCAGTTTGGGGGGTAACTACGAGCAGTACTTC. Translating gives CASSLGGNYEQYF.

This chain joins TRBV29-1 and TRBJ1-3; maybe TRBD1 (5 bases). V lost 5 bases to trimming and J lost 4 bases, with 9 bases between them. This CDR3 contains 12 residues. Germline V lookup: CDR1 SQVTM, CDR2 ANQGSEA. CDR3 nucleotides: TGCAGCGTTTCTTGGGGCGGAAACACCATATATTTT. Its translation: CSVSWGGNTIYF. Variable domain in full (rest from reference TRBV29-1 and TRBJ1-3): SAVISQKPSRDICQRGTSLTIQCQVDSQVTMMFWYRQQPGQSLTLIATANQGSEATYESGFVIDKFPISRPNLTFSTLTVSNMSPEDSSIYLCSVSWGGNTIYFGEGSWLTVV.

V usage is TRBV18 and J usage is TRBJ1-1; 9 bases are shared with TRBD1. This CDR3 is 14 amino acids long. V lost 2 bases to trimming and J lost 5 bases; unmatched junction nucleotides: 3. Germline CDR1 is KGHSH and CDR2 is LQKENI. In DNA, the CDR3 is TGTGCCAGCTCACCAAACAGGGGGCGGACTGAAGCTTTCTTT. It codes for CASSPNRGRTEAFF.

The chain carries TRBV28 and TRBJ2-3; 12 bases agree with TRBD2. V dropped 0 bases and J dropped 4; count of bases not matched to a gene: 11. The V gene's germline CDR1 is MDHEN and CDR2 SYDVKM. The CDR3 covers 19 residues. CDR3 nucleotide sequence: TGTGCCAGCAGTTTATGGGGCCTAGCGGGGGGGAAAGATCCAGATACGCAGTATTTT. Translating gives CASSLWGLAGGKDPDTQYF.

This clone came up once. This chain's CDR3 is CASSWGTATDTQYF. CDR3 DNA: TGTGCCAGCAGTTGGGGGACAGCCACAGATACGCAGTATTTT. This chain links TRBV27 with TRBJ2-3, with 7 bases aligning to TRBD1. V was pared by 4 bases and J by 2 bases, with 3 bases of the junction left unmatched. CDR3 size: 14 residues. Germline V gene data show CDR1 as MNHEY and CDR2 as SMNVEV (reference sequence).

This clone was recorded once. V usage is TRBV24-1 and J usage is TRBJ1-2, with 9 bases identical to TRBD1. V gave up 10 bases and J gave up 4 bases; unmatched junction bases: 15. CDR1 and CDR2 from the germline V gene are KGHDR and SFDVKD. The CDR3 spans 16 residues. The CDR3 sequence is CATYGYLGQGVYGYTF. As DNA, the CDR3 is TGTGCCACTTACGGATATTTGGGACAGGGAGTCTATGGCTACACCTTC.

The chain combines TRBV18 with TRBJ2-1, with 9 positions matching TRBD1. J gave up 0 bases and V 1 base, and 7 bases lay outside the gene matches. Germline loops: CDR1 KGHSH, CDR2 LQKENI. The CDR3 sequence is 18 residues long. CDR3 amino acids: CASSPQPGQGSSYNEQFF. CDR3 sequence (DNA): TGTGCCAGCTCACCACAACCGGGACAGGGAAGCTCCTACAATGAGCAGTTCTTC.

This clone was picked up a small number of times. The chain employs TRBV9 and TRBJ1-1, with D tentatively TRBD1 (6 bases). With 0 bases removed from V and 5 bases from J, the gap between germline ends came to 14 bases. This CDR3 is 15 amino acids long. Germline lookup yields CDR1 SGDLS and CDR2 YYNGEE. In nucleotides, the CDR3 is TGTGCCAGCAGCGTAGGTCCAGGGGCATGGACTGAAGCTTTCTTT. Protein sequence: CASSVGPGAWTEAFF.

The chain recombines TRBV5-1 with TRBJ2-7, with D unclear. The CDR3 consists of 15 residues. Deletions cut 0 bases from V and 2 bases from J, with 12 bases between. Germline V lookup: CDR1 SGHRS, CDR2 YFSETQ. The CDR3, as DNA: TGCGCCAGCAGCTTGGCCTTCATAGACACCTACGAGCAGTACTTC. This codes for CASSLAFIDTYEQYF.

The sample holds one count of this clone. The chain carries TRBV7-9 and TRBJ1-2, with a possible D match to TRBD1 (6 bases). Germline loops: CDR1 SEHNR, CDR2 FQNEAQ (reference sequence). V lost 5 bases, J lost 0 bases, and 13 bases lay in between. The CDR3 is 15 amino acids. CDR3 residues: CASSRGWGPNYGYTF. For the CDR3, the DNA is TGTGCCAGCAGCCGCGGATGGGGGCCTAACTATGGCTACACCTTC.

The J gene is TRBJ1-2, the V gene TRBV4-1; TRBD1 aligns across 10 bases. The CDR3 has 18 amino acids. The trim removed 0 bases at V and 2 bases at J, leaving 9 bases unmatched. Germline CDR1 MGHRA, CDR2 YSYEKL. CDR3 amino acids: CASSQDPGTGAPNYGYTF. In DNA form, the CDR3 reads TGCGCCAGCAGCCAAGATCCCGGGACAGGGGCTCCCAACTATGGCTACACCTTC.

CDR3 loop: CASMGTGTYSNQPQHF. The CDR3 nucleotides are TGTGCCAGCATGGGGACAGGGACTTATAGCAATCAGCCCCAGCATTTT. The chain combines TRBV2 with TRBJ1-5; 9 nucleotides match TRBD1. CDR1 SNHLY and CDR2 FYNNEI come from the germline V gene. The CDR3 totals 16 residues. V dropped 7 bases and J dropped 0; count of bases not matched to a gene: 7.

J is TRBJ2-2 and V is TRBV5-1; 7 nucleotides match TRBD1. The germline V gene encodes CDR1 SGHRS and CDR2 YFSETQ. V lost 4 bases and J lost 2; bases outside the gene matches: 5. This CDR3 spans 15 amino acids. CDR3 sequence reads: CASSLQGINTGELFF. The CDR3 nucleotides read TGCGCCAGCAGCCTACAGGGGATTAACACCGGGGAGCTGTTTTTT.

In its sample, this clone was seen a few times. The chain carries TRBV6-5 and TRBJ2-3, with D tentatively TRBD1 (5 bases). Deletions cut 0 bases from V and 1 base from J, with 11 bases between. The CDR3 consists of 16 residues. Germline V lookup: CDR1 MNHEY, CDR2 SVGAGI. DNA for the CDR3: TGTGCCAGCAGTTACTCGGACACCTGGGGCACAGATACGCAGTATTTT. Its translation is CASSYSDTWGTDTQYF.

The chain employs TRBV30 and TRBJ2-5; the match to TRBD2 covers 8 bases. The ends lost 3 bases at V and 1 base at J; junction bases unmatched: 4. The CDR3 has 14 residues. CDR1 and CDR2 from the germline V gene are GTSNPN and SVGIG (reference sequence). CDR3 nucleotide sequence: TGTGCCTGGAGGGTAGCGGGGTTCCAAGAGACCCAGTACTTC. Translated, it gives CAWRVAGFQETQYF.

The CDR3 DNA reads TGTGCCAGCAGCGTAGTAGGAGATCCCAATCAGCCCCAGCATTTT. Its protein product is CASSVVGDPNQPQHF. V gene TRBV9 combines with J gene TRBJ1-5, with no clear D. The V and J ends lost 0 bases and 3 bases respectively, with 10 bases between them. This CDR3 has 15 amino acids. CDR1 and CDR2 from the germline V gene are SGDLS and YYNGEE.

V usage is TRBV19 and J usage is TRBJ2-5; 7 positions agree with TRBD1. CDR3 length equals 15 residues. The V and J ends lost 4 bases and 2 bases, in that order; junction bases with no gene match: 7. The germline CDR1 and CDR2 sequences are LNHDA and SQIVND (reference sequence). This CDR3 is CASSTGQARQETQYF. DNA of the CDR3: TGTGCCAGTAGTACTGGACAGGCGAGACAAGAGACCCAGTACTTC.

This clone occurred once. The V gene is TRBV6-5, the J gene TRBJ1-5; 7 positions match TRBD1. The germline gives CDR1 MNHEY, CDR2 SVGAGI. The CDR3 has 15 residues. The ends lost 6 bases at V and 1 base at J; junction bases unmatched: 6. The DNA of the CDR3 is TGTGCCAGCAGCCCGGACAGGCTGAGCAATCAGCCCCAGCATTTT. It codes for CASSPDRLSNQPQHF.

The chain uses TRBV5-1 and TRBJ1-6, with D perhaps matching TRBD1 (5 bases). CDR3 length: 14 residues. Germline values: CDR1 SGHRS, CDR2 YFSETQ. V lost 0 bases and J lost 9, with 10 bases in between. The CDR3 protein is CASSLGDFPSPLHF. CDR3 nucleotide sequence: TGCGCCAGCAGCTTGGGGGACTTCCCTTCACCCCTCCACTTT.